This T cell receptor (beta chain) emerged from a study of monozygotic twins with inflammatory bowel disease. As for this clonotype: What it binds is not known.

The study, taken as a whole, reports: Support for a single strong signal or clonotype associated with IBD was absent.

Germline CDR1 is SGHTA and CDR2 is FQGNSA. This CDR3 has 16 residues. With the 5' RACE reads reprocessed, TCRdb shows one record per CDR3 protein and no DNA. This sample's table reports around 400,000 distinct CDR3 sequences. Unsorted whole blood yielded the total RNA, with T cells left unselected. The chain has TRBV7-2 and TRBJ1-1; TCRdb calls TRBD1, which cannot be checked without DNA. This TCR derives from a human donor with ulcerative colitis or Crohn's disease, or a healthy co-twin of an affected twin (not recorded which). Material for sequencing was blood. The CDR3 region is CASSPKSGRMNTEAFF.